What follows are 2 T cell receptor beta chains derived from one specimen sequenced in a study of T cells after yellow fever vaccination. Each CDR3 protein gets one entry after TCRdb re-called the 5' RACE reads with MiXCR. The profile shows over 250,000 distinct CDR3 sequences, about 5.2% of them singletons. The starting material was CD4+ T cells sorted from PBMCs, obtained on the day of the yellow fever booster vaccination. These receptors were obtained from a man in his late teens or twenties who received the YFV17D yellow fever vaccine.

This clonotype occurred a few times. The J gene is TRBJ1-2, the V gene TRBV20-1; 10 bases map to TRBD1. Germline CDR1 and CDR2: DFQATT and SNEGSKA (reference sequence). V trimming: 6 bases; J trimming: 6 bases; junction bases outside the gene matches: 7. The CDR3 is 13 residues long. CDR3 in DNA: TGCAGTGCGACCGGGACAGGGGTCCATGGCTACACCTTC. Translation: CSATGTGVHGYTF.

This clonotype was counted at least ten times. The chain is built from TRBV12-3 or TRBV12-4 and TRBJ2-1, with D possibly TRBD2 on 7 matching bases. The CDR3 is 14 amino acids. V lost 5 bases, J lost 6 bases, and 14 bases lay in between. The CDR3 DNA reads TGTGCCAGCAGTAGGCGGGGGCTGGGCAATGAGCAGTTCTTC. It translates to CASSRRGLGNEQFF.